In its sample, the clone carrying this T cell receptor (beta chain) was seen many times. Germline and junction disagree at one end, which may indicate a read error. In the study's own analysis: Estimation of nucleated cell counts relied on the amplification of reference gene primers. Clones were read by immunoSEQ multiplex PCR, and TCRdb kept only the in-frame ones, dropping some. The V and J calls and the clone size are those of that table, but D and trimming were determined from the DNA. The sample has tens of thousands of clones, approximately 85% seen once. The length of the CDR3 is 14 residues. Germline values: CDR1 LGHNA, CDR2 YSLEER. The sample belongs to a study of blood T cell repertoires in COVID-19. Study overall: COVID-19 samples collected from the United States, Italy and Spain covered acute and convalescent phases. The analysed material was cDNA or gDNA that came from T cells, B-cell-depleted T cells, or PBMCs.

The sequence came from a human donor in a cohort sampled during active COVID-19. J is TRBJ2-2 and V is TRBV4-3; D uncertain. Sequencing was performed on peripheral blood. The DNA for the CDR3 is TGCGCCAGCAGCGAAGACCGCTATGCCGGGGAGCTGTTTTTT. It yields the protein CASSEDRYAGELFF.